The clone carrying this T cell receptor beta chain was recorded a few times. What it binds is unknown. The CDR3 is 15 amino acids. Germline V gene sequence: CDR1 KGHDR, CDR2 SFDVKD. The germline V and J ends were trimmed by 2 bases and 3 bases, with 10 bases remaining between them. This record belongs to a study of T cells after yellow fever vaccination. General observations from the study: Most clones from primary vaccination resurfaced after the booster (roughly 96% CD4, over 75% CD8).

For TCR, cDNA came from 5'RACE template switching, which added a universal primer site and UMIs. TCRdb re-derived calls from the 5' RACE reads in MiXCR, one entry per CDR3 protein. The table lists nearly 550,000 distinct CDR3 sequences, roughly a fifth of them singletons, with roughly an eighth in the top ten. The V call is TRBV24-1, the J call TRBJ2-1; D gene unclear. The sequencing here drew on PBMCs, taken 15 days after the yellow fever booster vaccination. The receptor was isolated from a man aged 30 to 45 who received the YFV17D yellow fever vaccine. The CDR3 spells CATSDSGMDYNEQFF. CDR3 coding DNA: TGTGCCACCAGTGATTCAGGCATGGACTACAATGAGCAGTTCTTC.